This T cell receptor beta chain was documented in a study of OX40 agonist ivuxolimab in advanced cancers. Study-wide results and limits: Antigens targeted by the expanded peripheral T cells were not determined.

To note about this clone: Its antigen is still unknown. The junction departs from germline at one end; a sequencing error may be responsible.

TCRdb's table, derived via immunoSEQ multiplex PCR, lists solely in-frame clones and lacks some. Altogether approximately 25,000 clones are present, over 75% being singletons, with the ten largest covering roughly 50%. The TCR was taken from an adult with an advanced solid tumor such as melanoma, head and neck, liver or kidney cancer. Specimen: CD4+ or CD8+ T cells sorted from blood, collected in a trial of the OX40 agonist ivuxolimab.

The CDR3 coding sequence is TGTGCCAGCAGTAACTCCGTGGGAAGTCAGCCCCAGCATTTT. It codes for CASSNSVGSQPQHF. This chain connects TRBV6-6 to TRBJ1-5; D unclear. The CDR3 extends over 14 amino acids. Looked up from germline, CDR1 is MNHNY and CDR2 is SVGAGI (reference sequence).